These 14 T cell receptor beta chains originate from one sample sequenced in a study of T cell clones after liver transplantation (dated by TCRdb to about 2019). Libraries were constructed by the immunoSEQ multiplex PCR assay. The clones in this table, taken by TCRdb from immuneACCESS, are in-frame only. Not every clone is retained; where verified, under half of the shortfall comes from an unresolved V gene, and the cause of the rest is unknown. Across this sample there are 55,000 to 75,000 clones, with 70% seen only once. Of the sample, less than 3.5% falls within the top ten clones. The sequencing used CD4+ T cells from blood, collected at the approximately 16-month timepoint. The receptors here all came from a human patient who received a liver transplant. In patients who had a transplant, some T cells may come from the graft donor.

There are a few counts of this clone. The chain links TRBV6-1 to TRBJ2-7; 9 bases fit TRBD1. The CDR3 runs to 13 residues. J was trimmed by 1 base and V by 10 bases; bases with no gene match: 5. In germline, CDR1 is MNHNS, CDR2 SASEGT. The CDR3 DNA sequence: TGTGCCATTCAGACAGGGGGTTCCTACGAGCAGTACTTC. Its translation is CAIQTGGSYEQYF.

The chain links TRBV7-2 to TRBJ2-4; D perhaps matches TRBD2 (5 bases). The CDR3 totals 11 residues. Trimming took off 4 bases at V and 8 bases at J, with 6 bases between the two ends. Germline CDR1 is SGHTA and CDR2 is FQGNSA. The CDR3 sequence: CASSSGDIQYF. CDR3 nucleotide sequence: TGTGCCAGCAGCTCCGGGGACATTCAGTACTTC.

The chain uses TRBV6-5 and TRBJ2-7; D perhaps matches TRBD1 (5 bases). This CDR3 is 14 amino acids long. Trimming pared 4 bases from V and 5 bases from J, leaving 15 bases between. The V gene's germline CDR1 is MNHEY and CDR2 SVGAGI. DNA for the CDR3: TGTGCCAGCAGTTGGTACAGGTCACCGGACGAGCAGTACTTC. Translating it yields CASSWYRSPDEQYF.

The chain has TRBV10-3 and TRBJ2-7; no reliable D call. This CDR3 has 12 amino acids. CDR1 ENHRY and CDR2 SYGVKD come from the germline V gene. The germline V and J ends were trimmed by 11 bases and 2 bases, with 13 bases remaining between them. CDR3 in amino acids: CASNSSPYEQYF. The DNA for the CDR3 is TGTGCCTCGAACAGTTCCCCCTACGAGCAGTACTTC.

J is TRBJ2-3 and V is TRBV19; D not resolved. CDR3 length: 14 amino acids. V was shortened by 4 bases and J by 5 bases, with 13 bases between the two germline ends. Per germline, CDR1 LNHDA and CDR2 SQIVND (reference sequence). CDR3 region: CASSKWGSVDTQYF. CDR3 DNA sequence: TGTGCCAGTAGTAAGTGGGGTTCGGTAGATACGCAGTATTTT.

This rearrangement joins TRBV5-5 to TRBJ1-2; D not resolved. The CDR3 consists of 14 residues. V was trimmed by 4 bases and J by 2 bases, leaving 12 bases between them. Germline values: CDR1 SGHKS, CDR2 YYEKEE (reference sequence). The CDR3 sequence is CASSVHRLNYGYTF. The CDR3 DNA follows: TGTGCCAGCAGCGTACACAGATTAAACTATGGCTACACCTTC.

This rearrangement joins TRBV6-5 to TRBJ1-6; D might be TRBD1 (5 bases). This CDR3 has 15 amino acids. The germline V and J ends were trimmed by 5 bases and 9 bases, with 17 bases remaining between them. Germline loops: CDR1 MNHEY, CDR2 SVGAGI. The CDR3 nucleotides read TGTGCCAGCAGTCAACGGGGGTCCTTGGGTTCACCCCTCCACTTT. Translating it yields CASSQRGSLGSPLHF.

The V gene is TRBV28, the J gene TRBJ1-1, with D unclear. In germline, CDR1 is MDHEN, CDR2 SYDVKM. Trimming removed 0 bases at V and 3 bases at J, with 5 bases between. CDR3 size: 13 residues. This CDR3 reads CASSLWRDTEAFF. For the CDR3, the DNA is TGTGCCAGCAGTTTATGGAGGGACACTGAAGCTTTCTTT.

The chain combines TRBV2 with TRBJ2-1; D is possibly TRBD1 (6 bases). With 5 bases removed from V and 8 bases from J, the gap between germline ends came to 10 bases. Germline V gives CDR1 SNHLY, CDR2 FYNNEI. The CDR3 has 12 residues. CDR3 coding DNA: TGTGCCAGCAGTACCGAGGGGGATGAGCAGTTCTTC. The encoded protein is CASSTEGDEQFF.

The chain uses TRBV7-2 and TRBJ2-5; no reliable D call. V lost 3 bases and J 7 bases, leaving 6 bases between the germline ends. In germline, CDR1 is SGHTA, CDR2 FQGNSA. This CDR3 region has 11 residues. The CDR3 coding sequence is TGTGCCAGCAGCTTTTCGGGGACCCAGTACTTC. It translates to CASSFSGTQYF.

This clone was found a few times. This chain uses TRBV5-4 with TRBJ2-5; 10 nucleotides agree with TRBD1. The CDR3 totals 15 residues. CDR1 is SGHNT and CDR2 is YYREEE in the germline V gene (reference sequence). The junction had 5 bases not matched to a gene; V was cut back by 3 bases and J by 3 bases. Here the CDR3 DNA reads TGTGCCAGCAGCTCCCCGGGACAGGGGAAAGAGACCCAGTACTTC. It is translated as CASSSPGQGKETQYF.

The chain couples TRBV7-9 to TRBJ2-1, with TRBD1 as a possible D gene (5 bases). CDR1 and CDR2 from the germline V gene are SEHNR and FQNEAQ (reference sequence). Trimming left V 5 bases short and J 1 base short, with 12 bases between. The CDR3 totals 15 residues. CDR3: CASSPRVSSYNEQFF. CDR3 DNA: TGTGCCAGCAGCCCCAGGGTCTCGTCCTACAATGAGCAGTTCTTC.

This rearrangement joins TRBV11-2 to TRBJ1-2; possible D gene TRBD1, 5 bases. The CDR3 is made up of 13 amino acids. Between the trimmed V and J ends, which lost 0 bases and 8 bases, there was a span of 10 bases. Looked up from germline, CDR1 is SGHAT and CDR2 is FQNNGV. The DNA of the CDR3 is TGTGCCAGCAGCTTAGACGGCGACAGAGGCTACACCTTC. It yields the protein CASSLDGDRGYTF.

The V and J genes are TRBV2 and TRBJ2-3, with TRBD2 matching 7 bases. Germline V gene sequence: CDR1 SNHLY, CDR2 FYNNEI. The CDR3 loop spans 16 amino acids. The V gene end was trimmed by 6 bases and the J gene end by 0 bases; junction bases not matched to a gene: 9. CDR3 residues: CASRDRDYPSTDTQYF. The CDR3, as DNA: TGTGCCAGCAGGGACCGGGACTATCCTAGCACAGATACGCAGTATTTT.